This T cell receptor beta chain originates from a study of cytomegalovirus exposure and HLA in healthy donors (dated by TCRdb to between 2016 and 2019). Regarding the complete study: According to an earlier analysis of 450 to 650 of the donors, about 170 million T cells yielded 117 million unique TCR beta sequences and about 300 Gb of sequence data. Approximately 300 gigabases of sequencing data and some 85 million unique TCR sequences were included in an early release covering roughly 600 HLA-typed donors. The genetic ancestry cluster associated with self-reported Caucasian donors included about four fifths of the 350 to 500 genotyped donors. The aim of the study was to test whether cataloging public T cell receptors could identify signatures of past pathogen exposure. The study used immunosequencing to profile the T cell repertoires of under 700 subjects and linked those repertoires to cytomegalovirus serostatus. In addition to the first cohort of hundreds of subjects, a separate validation cohort of 120 different subjects was used. To predict cytomegalovirus infection status, the study combined high-throughput TCR immunosequencing, statistical association of individual TCRs with disease status, and machine learning. In a later analysis, previously published TCR beta repertoires from hundreds of donors were re-analyzed and high-resolution HLA genotyping was added so that TCR occurrence patterns could be studied. In the later analysis, no new phenotypic data were used to find candidate immune exposures; instead, reliance was placed on TCR beta sequences and their occurrence across donors. An earlier analysis of around 640 of the donors used high-throughput TCR beta sequencing to judge whether each TCR beta V gene segment behaved as functional or pseudogenic. Donor age, sex, ethnicity and CMV serostatus were collected together with the repertoire data. A later genetic analysis used genome-wide SNP genotypes for about 60% of the 666 donors, treating that subset as a discovery cohort. Every discovery cohort repertoire had been produced on one sequencing platform. Class I and class II HLA loci were covered by the typing at four-digit resolution. Typing coverage differed by locus: A, B, C, DRB1 and DQB1 were typed in roughly 620-630 donors, DQA1 in about 500, DPA1 in 600 to 610, and DPB1 in 400 to 490. Because of strong linkage in the cohort, four to six DR-DQ haplotypes were treated as single units for association and clustering. On average, approximately 250,000 unique TCR beta nucleotide sequences were sequenced per donor among 398 genotyped donors of the cohort, with about 19% of those sequences being non-productive.

The cohort was made up of 500 to 800 healthy bone marrow donors. Cohort members were all nominally healthy when sampled, although unrecorded immune exposures were likely present. The donor was CMV seronegative and was included in the group of approximately 350 seronegative cohort members. Every donor gave a peripheral blood sample, and the peripheral blood mononuclear cells from that sample were used for TCR beta sequencing. The Qiagen DNeasy Blood Extraction Kit was used to extract genomic DNA from the blood cell samples. Only one count was recorded for this clone. Its target antigen remains unknown. No much larger clone exists at a distance of one base, and base qualities are not known. What the work shows at the level of the full study, not this receptor alone: Compared with the roughly 710-donor mean, donors in an Asian-associated ancestry cluster had fewer N-insertions in productive TCRs, according to a later genetic analysis. In vitro tests confirmed that three of the cytomegalovirus-associated TCR beta chains recognize cytomegalovirus antigens. A later analysis found that TCR association rates varied across HLA loci, with DRB1 alleles showing the most associated TCRs and HLA-C alleles the fewest. For the cohort, immune exposure information was limited to CMV serostatus. A later analysis associated about 17,000 TCR beta sequences with specific HLA alleles at a false discovery rate of 0.05. Some IMGT-functional V segments, including TRBV6-2 and TRBV6-3, could not be told apart with the 87-base-pair reads, so those segments were excluded. Only TCR beta chains were sequenced in this cohort, and the absence of alpha or paired-chain data limited detectable features. Several of the top co-occurrence clusters appeared to be linked to parvovirus B19, influenza, CMV and Epstein-Barr virus, according to a later analysis. Because counts were too low, around 18 rarely observed V segments, including chromosome 9 orphons, were left out of the earlier analysis of a few hundred of the donors. Correlated functional status among segregating V segments might be attributable to linkage disequilibrium, but an unknown experimental factor could not be ruled out. A further reported finding was that TCR beta sequences accurately predicted the HLA-A and HLA-B alleles for most subjects in the first cohort. The study gave a list of about 150 TCR beta chains associated with cytomegalovirus. The classifier was reported to diagnose cytomegalovirus status with high specificity and sensitivity in both the original and validation cohorts. Presence/absence analyses assumed roughly uniform sequencing depth across donors, an assumption that may not hold. Because some donors lacked HLA typing at each locus, the association tests relied only on the typed subset. Across donors, most TCR sequences were observed very rarely, whereas some public TCRs were present in many individuals. In a later analysis, HLA-associated TCR beta chains showed more clonal expansion and lower generation probabilities than non-associated chains that were equally common. The authors suggested that the approach could potentially be generalized to other disease states and immunological phenotypes. Assigning TCR associations to individual alleles was difficult when HLA alleles, especially DR and DQ, strongly co-occurred. V-gene and J-gene trimming of TCR beta chains was associated with a missense DCLRE1C variant in a later genetic analysis, and the association was replicated in an independent cohort. In a later analysis, most CMV-associated TCR beta chains were found to appear HLA-restricted, with HLA associations seemingly driven largely by CMV exposure. The sequencing pipeline was judged likely to have produced a cluster of highly shared sequence variants as a technical artifact. In an earlier analysis of about 600 of the donors, most TCR beta V segments appeared in productive rearrangements about 90% or about 30% of the time, broadly matching IMGT annotations.

Trimming takes 2 bases from V and 8 bases from J, and the germline ends sit 13 bases apart. For CDR1 and CDR2, the germline V gene lists SNHLY and FYNNEI. The CDR3 sequence holds 15 residues, the cysteine and phenylalanine included. Only CDR3 DNA remains: 45 bases, in frame from the first base. The library was built by means of the immunoSEQ multiplex PCR assay. For the multiplex PCR, a mixture combining 60 forward primers for TCR Vbeta segments and 13 reverse primers for TCR Jbeta segments was used. The CDR3 region of rearranged TCR beta genes was amplified from genomic DNA with a multiplex PCR assay. On the Illumina HiSeq System, the amplified TCR beta libraries were sequenced as 87-base-pair reads. As for the authors' bioinformatics: In a later analysis, roughly 80 million unique TCR beta chains were counted across the 666 repertoires, and roughly 10 million of these chains were shared by at least two donors. Raw reads were error-corrected and collapsed into unique sequences with a nearest-neighbor algorithm that merged closely related sequences to remove PCR and sequencing errors. V, D and J gene segments were assigned by aligning CDR3 sequences to IMGT reference sequences. Each retained sequence needed at least a six-nucleotide match to both a V gene segment and a J gene segment. Rearrangements were called productive when the CDR3 lacked stop codons and stayed in frame with V and J; all others were non-productive. Following IMGT convention, CDR3 was defined as the stretch from the second conserved V-encoded cysteine up to the conserved J-encoded phenylalanine. The earlier analysis of some 540 of the donors excluded any sequence lacking an unambiguous match to a single V gene segment. An earlier analysis of a few hundred of the donors called V segments functional above 56.7% productive rearrangements and segregating when the between-donor standard deviation exceeded 5%. A statistical classification framework was built to diagnose cytomegalovirus status from the catalog of TCR beta chain sequences. V and J gene assignment, in a later analysis, came from comparing TCR nucleotide sequences with IMGT/GENE-DB human TR gene sequences. A later analysis assigned CDR3 sequences and most-parsimonious VDJ recombination scenarios with the TCRdist pipeline. In a later analysis, each TCR beta chain was defined by its CDR3 amino acid sequence together with its V-gene family, and reads lacking a unique V-gene family were excluded. To address suspected cross-contamination and a sequencing artifact, a later analysis removed roughly 580 highly shared, low-generation-probability nucleotide sequences. In a later analysis, a clonal expansion index was calculated for each public chain from normalized within-repertoire ranks of inferred template counts. Generation probabilities in a later analysis came from a VDJ recombination model fitted to out-of-frame rearrangements, and those results were checked against IGoR. In a later analysis, hypergeometric tests were used to score TCR-TCR, TCR-HLA and TCR-CMV co-occurrence, with a repertoire-size bias correction applied to TCR pairs. A later analysis estimated false discovery rates by permuting HLA or CMV assignments 20 times. In a later analysis, co-occurring TCRs were grouped using DBSCAN, and TCRdist sequence similarity was added for clustering within HLA-allele-positive subsets. Co-occurrence clustering excluded repertoires with fewer than 30,000 or more than 120,000 public chains, plus five with anomalous nucleotide sharing. TCRdb stores this immuneACCESS table with in-frame sequences only. Part of the clones is absent; in the studies checked, under half of the shortfall reflects unresolved V genes, and no reason is known for the rest. The DNA gave D and trimming, while V, J and clone size come from that table. The sample table contains roughly 200,000 clones; only one count was recorded for roughly 80% of them. The top ten clonotypes cover 2.9% of the sample.

Sequenced input: PBMCs. The chain is assembled from TRBV2 and TRBJ1-6; no confident D gene assignment can be made. This clonotype was obtained from a man under 40 in good health and CMV-seronegative. The base sequence is TGTGCCAGCAGTGAAACGATACAGTGGGATTCACCCCTCCACTTT. The resulting protein is CASSETIQWDSPLHF.